This record looks at one T cell receptor beta chain sequence and its context. The sample is drawn from a study of blood T cell repertoires in COVID-19. Study information: Acute and convalescent COVID-19 specimens originated in the United States, Italy and Spain.

The CDR3 has 16 amino acids. CDR1 and CDR2 (germline): MDHEN, SYDVKM. The V gene end was trimmed by 1 base and the J gene end by 2 bases; junction bases not matched to a gene: 0. Sequenced by immunoSEQ multiplex PCR; TCRdb stores in-frame clones only, minus some. Here the sample spans some 33,000 clones, 87% being singletons. The rearrangement joins TRBV28 to TRBJ2-6; 9 bases align to TRBD1. The sequenced material came from peripheral blood. This sequence originates from a man aged 55 to 70 with acute or convalescent COVID-19. The CDR3, as DNA: TGTGCCAGCAGTTTATACAGGGGGCCTGGGGCCAACGTCCTGACTTTC. As protein: CASSLYRGPGANVLTF.